One sample yielded the 17 T cell receptor beta chains listed below, sequenced in a study of post-analysis software for immune sequencing data. Sequencing libraries made from TCR beta cDNA carried unique molecular identifiers. Using its own MiXCR run on the PCR reads, TCRdb lists one record per CDR3 protein. This table has more than 500,000 distinct CDR3 sequences, around a third appearing once. Whole-study findings and limits: There were about 5 TRBV segments more frequent in patients than controls, and TRBV5-6, TRBV5-1 and TRBV20-1 were among them.

No antigen has been identified for these receptors. Sequenced: blood. The receptor source for this set is a girl under 18 with multiple sclerosis.

This clonotype is a singleton in its sample. One end of the junction fails to match germline, which may point to a read error. The V and J genes are TRBV7-2 and TRBJ2-7; 7 bases agree with TRBD1. The CDR3 is made up of 15 amino acids. Germline loops: CDR1 SGHTA, CDR2 FQGNSA. The CDR3 is CASSLRQGPSHEQYF. The CDR3 DNA sequence: TGTGCCAGCAGCTTAAGACAGGGCCCCTCCCACGAGCAGTACTTC.

J is TRBJ2-5 and V is TRBV12-3 or TRBV12-4; TRBD2 might be the D (5 bases). V was trimmed by 6 bases and J by 6 bases, leaving 20 bases between them. The CDR3 extends over 15 amino acids. The CDR3 region is CASSPPASGGQTQYF. In DNA, the CDR3 is TGTGCCAGCAGCCCCCCAGCGTCCGGCGGGCAGACCCAGTACTTC.

The chain employs TRBV11-2 and TRBJ2-5, with TRBD1 matching over 8 bases. Germline V gives CDR1 SGHAT, CDR2 FQNNGV. The junction had 12 bases not matched to a gene; V was cut back by 2 bases and J by 4 bases. This CDR3 contains 17 residues. The CDR3 DNA follows: TGTGCCAGCAGCTTATTAGGGACAGGTCTTCAAGTAGAGACCCAGTACTTC. The encoded protein is CASSLLGTGLQVETQYF.

V and J are TRBV27 and TRBJ2-3; 15 positions agree with TRBD2. The CDR3 runs to 19 residues. V lost 5 bases, J lost 1 base, and 10 bases stayed unmatched. The germline V gene has CDR1 MNHEY and CDR2 SMNVEV (reference sequence). CDR3 sequence: CASSPWPGLAGGGTDTQYF. In DNA form, the CDR3 reads TGTGCCAGCAGTCCCTGGCCGGGACTAGCGGGGGGCGGCACAGATACGCAGTATTTT.

This clonotype was detected ten times or more. The chain joins TRBV27 to TRBJ2-1; D is tentatively TRBD1 or TRBD2 (5 bases each). CDR3 length equals 15 residues. Trimming removed 7 bases at V and 2 bases at J, with 15 bases between. Germline V gene lookup returns CDR1 MNHEY and CDR2 SMNVEV (reference sequence). CDR3 in amino acids: CASTTEGLPYNEQFF. The CDR3, as DNA: TGTGCCAGCACCACCGAGGGGCTTCCCTACAATGAGCAGTTCTTC.

The chain uses TRBV7-9 and TRBJ2-2; 12 bases align to TRBD2. Germline V gene sequence: CDR1 SEHNR, CDR2 FQNEAQ (reference sequence). CDR3 length: 19 amino acids. After removal of 5 bases from V and 0 bases from J, the junction contained 10 bases not matched to a gene. The CDR3 reads CASSPRLAGALSNTGELFF. CDR3 bases: TGTGCCAGCAGCCCGCGACTAGCGGGGGCCCTCTCGAACACCGGGGAGCTGTTTTTT.

The V gene is TRBV12-3 or TRBV12-4, the J gene TRBJ2-7, with TRBD2 matching 10 bases. V trimming: 3 bases; J trimming: 3 bases; junction bases outside the gene matches: 8. This CDR3 comprises 16 residues. The CDR3 nucleotides are TGTGCCAGCAGTTTGGCTCTAGCGGGGGCGGACTACGAGCAGTACTTC. Encoded protein: CASSLALAGADYEQYF.

This chain joins TRBV5-6 and TRBJ1-2; D possibly corresponds to TRBD1 (5 bases). The CDR3 extends over 14 amino acids. Germline V gene sequence: CDR1 SGHDT, CDR2 YYEEEE. V lost 7 bases and J lost 8, with 21 bases in between. The CDR3 spells CASGPTGGAGGYTF. Written as DNA, the CDR3 is TGTGCCAGCGGCCCGACGGGTGGGGCGGGCGGCTACACCTTC.

This clonotype was detected a few times. This chain links TRBV20-1 with TRBJ2-3; D may be TRBD2 (6 bases). The V end was cut by 0 bases, the J end by 4 bases, with 17 bases between. The CDR3 consists of 16 residues. Germline assignment: CDR1 DFQATT and CDR2 SNEGSKA (reference sequence). DNA of the CDR3: TGCAGTGCTAGAGATCTGGGGGGACCTACCGCAGATACGCAGTATTTT. This sequence encodes CSARDLGGPTADTQYF.

V gene TRBV15 combines with J gene TRBJ2-1; a possible D gene is TRBD2 (5 bases). The CDR3 consists of 13 residues. CDR1 and CDR2 from the germline V gene are LNHNV and YYDKDF (reference sequence). The V gene lost 4 bases and the J gene lost 10 bases, with 14 bases spanning the gap. The CDR3: CATSKEEAPEQFF. For the CDR3, the DNA is TGTGCCACCAGCAAGGAGGAGGCCCCGGAGCAGTTCTTC.

In this sample, this clonotype turned up a few times. It is unclear where the CDR3 begins or ends on the DNA, so no DNA is shown, and the CDR3 is as TCRdb lists it. The V call is TRBV21-1, the J call TRBJ2-5; the table's D call TRBD1 went unverified against the DNA. TRBV21-1 is an annotated pseudogene. The CDR3 has 15 residues if both end residues are counted. CDR3 sequence reads: CASSTRVGHGTKQYF.

On this clonotype itself: A read error may account for a junction end that differs from germline. This chain links TRBV6-5 with TRBJ2-1, with a tentative D call TRBD1 (6 bases). Looked up from germline, CDR1 is MNHEY and CDR2 is SVGAGI. The length of the CDR3 is 15 residues. CDR3 in amino acids: CASSYSVFGDNEQFF. The CDR3 nucleotides are TGTGCCAGCAGTTACTCGGTGTTCGGGGACAACGAGCAGTTCTTC.

The rearrangement joins TRBV2 to TRBJ2-5; 9 nucleotides match TRBD1. Matching the DNA end better, TRBJ2-7 makes the J call doubtful. This CDR3 comprises 14 residues. Per the germline V gene, CDR1 is SNHLY and CDR2 is FYNNEI. CDR3 nucleotides: TGTGCCAGCACGCCGGGACAGGGTTCCTACGAGCAGTACTTC. Protein: CASTPGQGSYEQYF.

A word on this clonotype: One junction end disagrees with the germline gene, perhaps due to a read error. J is TRBJ2-5 and V is TRBV4-1; D is perhaps TRBD1 (6 bases). Germline-derived CDR1 and CDR2 are MGHRA and YSYEKL. There are 14 residues in the CDR3. CDR3 DNA: TGCACCAGCAGCCCTCAGGGGTTAAGGGAGACCCAGTACTTC. This codes for CTSSPQGLRETQYF.

The sample holds many counts of this clonotype. The chain recombines TRBV6-5 with TRBJ1-2, with D unresolved. Trimming took 10 bases from V and 2 from J, leaving 23 bases between them. CDR3 length: 16 amino acids. Germline V CDR1 and CDR2: MNHEY, SVGAGI. CDR3 sequence: CATSLGGSTGNYGYTF. CDR3 bases: TGTGCCACCTCCCTGGGAGGTTCGACGGGGAACTATGGCTACACCTTC.

This clonotype came up a few times. The genes are TRBV7-8 and TRBJ1-5; possible D gene TRBD1, 5 bases. This CDR3 is built from 14 residues. V gave up 1 base and J gave up 10 bases, with 14 bases separating them. Germline lookup yields CDR1 SGHVS and CDR2 FQNEAQ. DNA of the CDR3: TGTGCCAGCAGCTTAGGCCCCGGGGACCCTCCCCAGCATTTT. The encoded protein is CASSLGPGDPPQHF.

DNA for the CDR3: TGTGCCATCAGTGAGACAGGGGCTACCACAGATACGCAGTATTTT. It specifies CAISETGATTDTQYF. V and J are TRBV10-3 and TRBJ2-3, with 7 bases matching TRBD1. The germline gives CDR1 ENHRY, CDR2 SYGVKD. The CDR3 runs 15 residues. V shed 2 bases and J 2 bases; nucleotides not matched to a gene: 4.